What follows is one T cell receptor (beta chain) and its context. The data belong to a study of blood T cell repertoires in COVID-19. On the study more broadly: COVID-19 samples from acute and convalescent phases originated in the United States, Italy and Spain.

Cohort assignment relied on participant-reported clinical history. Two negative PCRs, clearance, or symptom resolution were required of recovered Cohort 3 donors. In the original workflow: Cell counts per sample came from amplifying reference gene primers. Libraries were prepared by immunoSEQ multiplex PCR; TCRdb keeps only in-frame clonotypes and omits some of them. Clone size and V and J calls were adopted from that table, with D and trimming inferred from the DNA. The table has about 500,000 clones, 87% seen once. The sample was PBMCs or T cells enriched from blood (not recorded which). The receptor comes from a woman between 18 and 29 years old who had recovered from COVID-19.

CDR3 coding DNA: TGTGCCAGCGCCCGGGTTAACACTGAAGCTTTCTTT. Translated, it gives CASARVNTEAFF. The chain joins TRBV14 to TRBJ1-1; D remains ambiguous. Germline V gene data show CDR1 as SGHDN and CDR2 as FVKESK. The CDR3 covers 12 residues. Trimming took 8 bases from V and 2 from J, leaving 9 bases between them.